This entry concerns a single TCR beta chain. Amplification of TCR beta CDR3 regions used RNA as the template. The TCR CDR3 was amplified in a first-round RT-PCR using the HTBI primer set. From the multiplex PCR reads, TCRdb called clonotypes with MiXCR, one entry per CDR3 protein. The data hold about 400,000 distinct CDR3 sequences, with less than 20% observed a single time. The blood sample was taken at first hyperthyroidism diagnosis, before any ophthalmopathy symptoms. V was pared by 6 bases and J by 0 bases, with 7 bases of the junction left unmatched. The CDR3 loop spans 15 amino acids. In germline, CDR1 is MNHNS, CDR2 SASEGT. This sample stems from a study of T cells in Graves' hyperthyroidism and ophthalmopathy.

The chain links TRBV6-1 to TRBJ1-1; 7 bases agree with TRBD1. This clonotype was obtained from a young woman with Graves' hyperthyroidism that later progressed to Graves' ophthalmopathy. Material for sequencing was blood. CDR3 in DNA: TGTGCCAGCAGAGGGGGCTGGACCATGAACACTGAAGCTTTCTTT. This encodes CASRGGWTMNTEAFF.